These 8 T cell receptor beta chains were sequenced from one sample in a study of long-term antiretroviral therapy in people with HIV. Survey level was the resolution at which the v3.0 immunoSEQ assay ran. Method: immunoSEQ multiplex PCR; TCRdb's copy keeps in-frame clones and lacks some. The table lists tens of thousands of clones, roughly 94% of them singletons. The input for sequencing was unsorted PBMCs, taken 5.3 years after starting antiretroviral therapy. All receptors derive from a man between 45 and 60 years old with HIV.

This clone has only one observation. The chain couples TRBV5-4 to TRBJ2-3; 10 nucleotides align to TRBD2. CDR3 length: 15 residues. The germline gives CDR1 SGHNT, CDR2 YYREEE (reference sequence). The V segment lost 4 bases and the J segment 2 bases; nucleotides outside the gene matches: 4. In DNA form, the CDR3 reads TGTGCCAGCAGCCGCAGCGGGGGGGACACAGATACGCAGTATTTT. Translation gives CASSRSGGDTDTQYF.

The genes are TRBV7-6 and TRBJ2-1; TRBD2 might be the D (7 bases). Germline CDR1 and CDR2: SGHVS and FNYEAQ. The CDR3 loop spans 18 amino acids. V lost 0 bases, J lost 5 bases, and 20 bases lay in between. CDR3 coding DNA: TGTGCCAGCAGCTTAGCGTGGGGAGAGGGGGGGCGGAACAATGAGCAGTTCTTC. Amino acids: CASSLAWGEGGRNNEQFF.

The J gene is TRBJ1-2, the V gene TRBV5-6, with D perhaps TRBD1 (6 bases). The length of the CDR3 is 14 residues. The germline CDR1 and CDR2 sequences are SGHDT and YYEEEE. Trimming left V 4 bases short and J 8 bases short, with 18 bases between. The CDR3 DNA is TGTGCCAGCAGCCGAACCGGGACAACTGGCGGCTACACCTTC. Translation gives CASSRTGTTGGYTF.

The chain combines TRBV30 with TRBJ2-1; TRBD2 aligns across 10 bases. V was clipped by 0 bases and J by 1 base; unmatched bases: 6. From germline, CDR1 is GTSNPN and CDR2 SVGIG (reference sequence). CDR3 size: 17 residues. The CDR3 here is CAWSVVGLAYSYNEQFF. The CDR3 coding sequence is TGTGCCTGGAGTGTAGTGGGACTAGCGTATTCCTACAATGAGCAGTTCTTC.

This chain links TRBV6-5 with TRBJ1-1; D uncertain. The ends were cut back, 8 bases at V and 2 bases at J, with 15 bases in the middle. Germline V CDR1 and CDR2: MNHEY, SVGAGI. This CDR3 contains 14 residues. The CDR3 coding sequence is TGTGCCAGCCGGGGAGGGTGGGCAAACACTGAAGCTTTCTTT. Translating it yields CASRGGWANTEAFF.

V and J are TRBV11-2 and TRBJ2-7; D remains ambiguous. This CDR3 has 12 residues. The germline V and J ends were trimmed by 5 bases and 3 bases, with 8 bases remaining between them. CDR1 and CDR2 (germline): SGHAT, FQNNGV. The CDR3 reads CASSPPGYEQYF. In DNA, the CDR3 is TGTGCCAGCAGCCCCCCTGGCTACGAGCAGTACTTC.

The gene calls are TRBV5-6 and TRBJ1-5, with D uncertain. Trimming shortened V by 2 bases and J by 1 base, and 16 bases separated the two germline ends. The CDR3 is 17 residues long. Germline assignment: CDR1 SGHDT and CDR2 YYEEEE. CDR3 loop: CASSLGDLRLSNQPQHF. Here the CDR3 DNA reads TGTGCCAGCAGCTTAGGTGACCTTCGTTTGAGCAATCAGCCCCAGCATTTT. The full variable domain, with the rest looked up from reference TRBV5-6 and TRBJ1-5, is DAGVTQSPTHLIKTRGQQVTLRCSPKSGHDTVSWYQQALGQGPQFIFQYYEEEERQRGNFPDRFSGHQFPNYSSELNVNALLLGDSALYLCASSLGDLRLSNQPQHFGDGTRLSIL.

The chain employs TRBV15 and TRBJ2-7; D gene ambiguous. The germline V and J ends were trimmed by 0 bases and 4 bases, with 4 bases remaining between them. Germline assignment: CDR1 LNHNV and CDR2 YYDKDF (reference sequence). The CDR3 sequence is 12 residues long. The CDR3 region is CATSRDHYEQYF. As DNA, the CDR3 is TGTGCCACCAGCAGAGACCATTACGAGCAGTACTTC.